The clone carrying this T cell receptor (beta chain) was seen a handful of times. No antigen is known for it. This CDR3 spans 15 amino acids. Trimming removed 0 bases from V and 6 bases from J, with 16 bases in between. Looked up from germline, CDR1 is SGDLS and CDR2 is YYNGEE. TCR cDNA, made by 5'RACE template switching, carried an added universal primer site and UMIs. Using its own MiXCR run on the 5' RACE reads, TCRdb lists one record per CDR3 protein. This sample has hundreds of thousands of distinct CDR3 sequences, with less than 15% found just once. These data are taken from a study of T cells after yellow fever vaccination. Overall study results and limits: Most primary-vaccination clones recurred post-booster (roughly 96% CD4, over 70% CD8).

Sequences were derived from PBMCs, sampled on the day of the yellow fever booster vaccination. The receptor was derived from a man in his thirties or forties who received the YFV17D yellow fever vaccine. The V call is TRBV9, the J call TRBJ2-7, with D tentatively TRBD1 (5 bases). The CDR3 DNA reads as TGTGCCAGCAGCGTAGAGGTGACAGCACGACCCGAGCAGTACTTC. Encoded protein: CASSVEVTARPEQYF.